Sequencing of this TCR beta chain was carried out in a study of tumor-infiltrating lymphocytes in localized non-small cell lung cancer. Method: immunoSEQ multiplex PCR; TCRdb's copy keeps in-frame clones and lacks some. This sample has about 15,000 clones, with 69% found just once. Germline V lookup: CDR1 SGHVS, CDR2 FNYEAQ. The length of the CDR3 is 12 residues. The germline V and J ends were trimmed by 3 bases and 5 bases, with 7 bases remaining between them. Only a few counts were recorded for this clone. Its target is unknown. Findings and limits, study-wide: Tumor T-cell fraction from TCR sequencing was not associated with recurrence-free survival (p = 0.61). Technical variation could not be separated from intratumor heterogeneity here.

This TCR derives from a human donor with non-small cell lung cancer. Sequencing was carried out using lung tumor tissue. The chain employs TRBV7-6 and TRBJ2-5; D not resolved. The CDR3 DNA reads TGTGCCAGCAGCTTCCCGGGCGAGACCCAGTACTTC. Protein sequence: CASSFPGETQYF.